This note documents a single T cell receptor beta chain sequence. Enrolment of Seattle patients took place during active infection, and they were followed longitudinally. Under the authors' procedure: The assay estimated nucleated cells by amplifying reference gene primers. Profiled with immunoSEQ multiplex PCR; TCRdb holds only in-frame clones, not every one. V and J calls plus clone size are reproduced from that table; the DNA served to infer D and trimming. This sample yields 55,000 to 65,000 clones, of which over 80% are seen a single time; about 9.4% belongs to the top ten. CDR3 length equals 16 residues. V lost 0 bases, J lost 0 bases, and 10 bases lay in between. From germline, CDR1 is SGHNT and CDR2 YYREEE (reference sequence). These data originate in a study of blood T cell repertoires in COVID-19. Study details: Samples came from the United States, Italy and Spain, spanning acute and convalescent COVID-19. The analysed material was cDNA or gDNA that came from T cells, B-cell-depleted T cells, or PBMCs.

This sequence originates from a man younger than 45 with COVID-19, enrolled during active disease. The sample was peripheral blood. The genes are TRBV5-4 and TRBJ2-4, with a tentative D call TRBD1 (5 bases). The DNA of the CDR3 is TGTGCCAGCAGCTTGGCGACAGAACTAGCCAAAAACATTCAGTACTTC. Amino acids: CASSLATELAKNIQYF.